This passage covers 11 T cell receptor beta chains from one sample sequenced in a study of shared clonotypes between healthy human individuals. Data came from immunoSEQ multiplex PCR; TCRdb stores just in-frame clones and leaves some out. Of roughly 1,500,000 clones listed, around 98% are singletons. Sequencing was performed on naive CD4+ T cells sorted from blood. Subset in this sample: CD45RA+ positively selected. The receptors were sampled from a man aged 25 to 40 in good health.

The rearrangement joins TRBV5-1 to TRBJ2-4; D not certain. V was clipped by 0 bases and J by 0 bases, with 19 bases between them. Germline loops: CDR1 SGHRS, CDR2 YFSETQ. The CDR3 has 19 residues. Here the CDR3 reads CASSLEPGSIGIAKNIQYF. The DNA for the CDR3 is TGCGCCAGCAGCTTGGAGCCGGGCTCTATTGGAATAGCCAAAAACATTCAGTACTTC. The full variable domain, with the rest looked up from reference TRBV5-1 and TRBJ2-4, is KAGVTQTPRYLIKTRGQQVTLSCSPISGHRSVSWYQQTPGQGLQFLFEYFSETQRNKGNFPGRFSGRQFSNSRSEMNVSTLELGDSALYLCASSLEPGSIGIAKNIQYFGAGTRLSVL.

The J gene is TRBJ2-1, the V gene TRBV7-9; 7 bases line up with TRBD2. This CDR3 contains 14 residues. Germline CDR1 SEHNR, CDR2 FQNEAQ (reference sequence). After removal of 3 bases from V and 8 bases from J, the junction contained 7 bases not matched to a gene. The CDR3 spells CASSFREAPDEQFF. Here the CDR3 DNA reads TGTGCCAGCAGCTTCCGGGAGGCCCCGGATGAGCAGTTCTTC.

J is TRBJ2-3 and V is TRBV7-7, with a weak D call TRBD2 (5 bases). The germline CDR1 and CDR2 sequences are SSHAT and FNYEAQ (reference sequence). CDR3 size: 11 residues. This CDR3 reads CASAVGDTQYF. The CDR3 bases are TGTGCTAGCGCTGTGGGAGATACGCAGTATTTT.

The chain links TRBV5-5 to TRBJ2-5; D not certain. This CDR3 is 14 amino acids long. The germline CDR1 and CDR2 sequences are SGHKS and YYEKEE (reference sequence). Trimming cost V 3 bases and J 2 bases, with 11 bases left between them. CDR3 nucleotide sequence: TGTGCCAGCAGCTCCCGGGCGTGGCAAGAGACCCAGTACTTC. Its protein product is CASSSRAWQETQYF.

The V and J genes are TRBV5-1 and TRBJ2-1, with TRBD2 matching over 14 bases. Germline loops: CDR1 SGHRS, CDR2 YFSETQ. V lost 4 bases, J lost 7 bases, and 4 bases stayed unmatched. The CDR3 contains 15 residues. The CDR3 DNA follows: TGCGCCAGCAGCGCGGGACTAGCGGGGGCTAATGAGCAGTTCTTC. It encodes CASSAGLAGANEQFF.

The chain combines TRBV6-5 with TRBJ1-5; D is ambiguous. V was clipped by 8 bases and J by 9 bases, with 14 bases between them. This CDR3 is 12 amino acids long. Per germline, CDR1 MNHEY and CDR2 SVGAGI. The CDR3 protein is CASAFSPPPQHF. CDR3 nucleotide sequence: TGTGCCAGCGCTTTTAGTCCGCCGCCCCAGCATTTT.

V is TRBV5-4 and J is TRBJ1-4, with no clear D. Trimming removed 0 bases from V and 14 bases from J, with 8 bases in between. The CDR3 consists of 11 residues. Germline V gene sequence: CDR1 SGHNT, CDR2 YYREEE (reference sequence). CDR3 protein: CASSLGGRLFF. The CDR3 DNA is TGTGCCAGCAGCTTGGGGGGTAGGCTGTTTTTT.

The chain combines TRBV5-1 with TRBJ1-3, with no clear D. The V and J ends lost 4 bases and 4 bases respectively, with 15 bases between them. The CDR3 is 15 residues long. From germline, CDR1 is SGHRS and CDR2 YFSETQ. DNA for the CDR3: TGCGCCAGCAGCGGTGATGCAGGCCGCGGAAACACCATATATTTT. It is translated as CASSGDAGRGNTIYF.

The chain links TRBV6-5 to TRBJ2-1; 8 positions match TRBD2. Losses at the gene ends were 5 bases for V and 10 bases for J; bases not matched to a gene: 4. The CDR3 loop spans 12 amino acids. Per germline, CDR1 MNHEY and CDR2 SVGAGI. DNA for the CDR3: TGTGCCAGCAGTATCGCGGGAGGAGAGCAGTTCTTC. As protein: CASSIAGGEQFF.

The gene calls are TRBV28 and TRBJ2-3; no reliable D call. V was trimmed by 6 bases and J by 1 base, leaving 17 bases between them. The CDR3 covers 16 residues. Germline CDR1 MDHEN, CDR2 SYDVKM. The CDR3 spells CASSPWARLRTDTQYF. The CDR3 DNA reads as TGTGCCAGCAGCCCCTGGGCCCGGCTTCGCACAGATACGCAGTATTTT.

The V call is TRBV6-6, the J call TRBJ1-2; TRBD1 matches at 9 bases. Germline V gene lookup returns CDR1 MNHNY and CDR2 SVGAGI (reference sequence). The ends lost 6 bases at V and 5 bases at J; junction bases unmatched: 10. This CDR3 spans 15 amino acids. CDR3 nucleotide sequence: TGTGCCAGCAGGATTACAGGGGGCCTAGGGTATGGCTACACCTTC. The encoded protein is CASRITGGLGYGYTF.